A single sample gave rise to the 30 T cell receptor beta chains below, sequenced in a study of blood T cell repertoires in COVID-19. Only in-frame clones appear in the TCRdb table, and some are missing; sequencing was by immunoSEQ multiplex PCR. Here the sample spans about 36,000 clones, about 85% being singletons. Sequencing was done on a sample of peripheral blood. Source of these receptors: a man aged 50-59 years with active COVID-19.

The chain links TRBV2 to TRBJ1-2, with D maybe TRBD1 (6 bases). Trimming stripped 4 bases from V and 8 bases from J, with 17 bases between. The CDR3 sequence is 14 residues long. Germline lookup yields CDR1 SNHLY and CDR2 FYNNEI. CDR3 in DNA: TGTGCCAGCAGTGGTCAGGACAGTATGGCAGGCTACACCTTC. Its protein product is CASSGQDSMAGYTF.

V usage is TRBV5-8 and J usage is TRBJ2-7; 7 nucleotides align to TRBD1. The germline V gene has CDR1 SGHTS and CDR2 YDEGEE. The V gene end was trimmed by 4 bases and the J gene end by 2 bases; junction bases not matched to a gene: 6. The CDR3 is made up of 14 amino acids. This CDR3 reads CASSIRQGPYEQYF. The CDR3 DNA is TGTGCCAGCAGCATACGACAGGGACCCTACGAGCAGTACTTC.

V usage is TRBV19 and J usage is TRBJ1-5; 7 bases line up with TRBD1. CDR3 length: 14 amino acids. CDR1 and CDR2 from the germline V gene are LNHDA and SQIVND (reference sequence). J lost 5 bases, V lost 3 bases, and 4 bases had no gene match. The CDR3 reads CASSIDRAYQPQHF. The CDR3 DNA is TGTGCCAGTAGTATCGACAGGGCCTATCAGCCCCAGCATTTT. Full variable domain (missing parts from reference TRBV19 and TRBJ1-5): DGGITQSPKYLFRKEGQNVTLSCEQNLNHDAMYWYRQDPGQGLRLIYYSQIVNDFQKGDIAEGYSVSREKKESFPLTVTSAQKNPTAFYLCASSIDRAYQPQHFGDGTRLSIL.

The chain has TRBV5-8 and TRBJ1-5, with D unresolved. Germline CDR1 SGHTS, CDR2 YDEGEE. V was trimmed by 5 bases and J by 6 bases, leaving 12 bases between them. This CDR3 region has 13 residues. The CDR3 spells CASSEQMGQPQHF. CDR3 nucleotide sequence: TGTGCCAGCAGTGAACAGATGGGTCAGCCCCAGCATTTT.

V is TRBV5-8 and J is TRBJ2-1, with D tentatively TRBD2 (6 bases). This CDR3 is 16 amino acids long. Between the trimmed V and J ends, which lost 0 bases and 5 bases, there was a span of 15 bases. Germline V gene sequence: CDR1 SGHTS, CDR2 YDEGEE. The CDR3 region has the DNA TGTGCCAGCAGCTTGGTTTCCGGGAGAGGGCACAATGAGCAGTTCTTC. It translates to CASSLVSGRGHNEQFF.

The chain employs TRBV24-1 and TRBJ2-2; D not resolved. This CDR3 is built from 13 residues. Per the germline V gene, CDR1 is KGHDR and CDR2 is SFDVKD. The V end lost 2 bases, the J end lost 6 bases, and 6 bases lay between the germline ends. Here the CDR3 reads CATSDYGSGELFF. CDR3 coding DNA: TGTGCCACCAGTGATTACGGGTCCGGGGAGCTGTTTTTT.

This CDR3 is CASSSRSGFSGNTIYF. The DNA for the CDR3 is TGTGCCAGCAGTTCCCGCTCAGGCTTCTCTGGAAACACCATATATTTT. The chain recombines TRBV6-5 with TRBJ1-3; D not certain. The V gene's germline CDR1 is MNHEY and CDR2 SVGAGI. Trimming stripped 4 bases from V and 0 bases from J, with 13 bases between. The CDR3 loop spans 16 amino acids.

The chain links TRBV11-2 to TRBJ2-1; 7 bases fit TRBD2. Germline V gene lookup returns CDR1 SGHAT and CDR2 FQNNGV. This CDR3 is built from 14 residues. J gave up 12 bases and V 6 bases, and 14 bases lay outside the gene matches. CDR3 DNA sequence: TGTGCCAGCAGACCCCCGCAGCGGGGCGGAGGGCAGTTCTTC. This gives the protein CASRPPQRGGGQFF. The full variable domain, rest sourced from reference TRBV11-2 and TRBJ2-1, is EAGVAQSPRYKIIEKRQSVAFWCNPISGHATLYWYQQILGQGPKLLIQFQNNGVVDDSQLPKDRFSAERLKGVDSTLKIQPAKLEDSAVYLCASRPPQRGGGQFFGPGTRLTVL.

The chain carries TRBV7-2 and TRBJ1-6; a possible D gene is TRBD1 (6 bases). The CDR3 is 16 amino acids. The V gene lost 6 bases and the J gene lost 7 bases, with 19 bases spanning the gap. Germline V lookup: CDR1 SGHTA, CDR2 FQGNSA. CDR3 residues: CASSFSTGGENSPLHF. CDR3 DNA: TGTGCCAGCAGTTTCTCGACAGGCGGTGAGAATTCACCCCTCCACTTT.

The chain combines TRBV19 with TRBJ1-6; a weak D match, TRBD1 (6 bases). Germline assignment: CDR1 LNHDA and CDR2 SQIVND (reference sequence). The CDR3 length is 12 residues. Trimming stripped 4 bases from V and 10 bases from J, with 8 bases between. The CDR3 bases are TGTGCCAGTAGTAGGCAGGGGTCACCCCTCCACTTT. Encoded protein: CASSRQGSPLHF. Full variable domain (remainder filled in from reference TRBV19 and TRBJ1-6): DGGITQSPKYLFRKEGQNVTLSCEQNLNHDAMYWYRQDPGQGLRLIYYSQIVNDFQKGDIAEGYSVSREKKESFPLTVTSAQKNPTAFYLCASSRQGSPLHFGNGTRLTVT.

CDR3 in amino acids: CASSLSSGDSYNEQFF. The CDR3 DNA follows: TGTGCCAGCAGCTTAAGTAGCGGGGATTCCTACAATGAGCAGTTCTTC. The V call is TRBV7-2, the J call TRBJ2-1; 8 bases align to TRBD2. The CDR3 sequence is 16 residues long. J lost 1 base, V lost 2 bases, and 4 bases had no gene match. The germline V gene has CDR1 SGHTA and CDR2 FQGNSA.

The count of this clone is one. The rearrangement links TRBV5-4 to TRBJ1-1, with 7 bases lining up with TRBD1. V gave up 6 bases and J gave up 1 base; unmatched junction bases: 6. Germline V lookup: CDR1 SGHNT, CDR2 YYREEE (reference sequence). This CDR3 spans 14 amino acids. CDR3 bases: TGTGCCAGCAACACCCGGGACAGGAACACTGAAGCTTTCTTT. Translating it yields CASNTRDRNTEAFF. The complete variable domain, with remaining parts taken from reference TRBV5-4 and TRBJ1-1, reads ETGVTQSPTHLIKTRGQQVTLRCSSQSGHNTVSWYQQALGQGPQFIFQYYREEENGRGNFPPRFSGLQFPNYSSELNVNALELDDSALYLCASNTRDRNTEAFFGQGTRLTVV.

The CDR3 spells CSVGQGLETQYF. In DNA, the CDR3 is TGCAGCGTCGGACAGGGGTTGGAGACCCAGTACTTC. The genes are TRBV29-1 and TRBJ2-5; 9 bases map to TRBD1. Per germline, CDR1 SQVTM and CDR2 ANQGSEA. Trimming cost V 6 bases and J 5 bases; bases outside gene matches: 4. The CDR3 is 12 residues long.

The chain links TRBV9 to TRBJ2-3; D possibly corresponds to TRBD2 (6 bases). This CDR3 has 17 residues. V shed 4 bases and J shed 0 bases, with 18 bases lying between them. Germline V gives CDR1 SGDLS, CDR2 YYNGEE. CDR3 nucleotides: TGTGCCAGCAGCCCTCATCACGCGGGGCAGAGCACAGATACGCAGTATTTT. Protein sequence: CASSPHHAGQSTDTQYF. Together with reference TRBV9 and TRBJ2-3, the CDR3 gives the full variable domain: DSGVTQTPKHLITATGQRVTLRCSPRSGDLSVYWYQQSLDQGLQFLIQYYNGEERAKGNILERFSAQQFPDLHSELNLSSLELGDSALYFCASSPHHAGQSTDTQYFGPGTRLTVL.

The genes are TRBV21-1 and TRBJ1-5; TRBD1 is the table's D call and was not checked against the DNA. TRBV21-1 is marked as a pseudogene. CDR3 length: 12 residues. CDR3: CASSQGKQPQHF. In DNA form, the CDR3 reads TGTGCCAGCAGCCAGGGGAAGCAGCCCCAGCATTTT.

The chain links TRBV28 to TRBJ1-6, with D possibly TRBD1 on 6 matching bases. The CDR3 sequence is 14 residues long. Per germline, CDR1 MDHEN and CDR2 SYDVKM. Trimming took off 6 bases at V and 7 bases at J, with 13 bases between the two ends. The CDR3 protein is CASSFTGKNSPLHF. The CDR3 coding sequence is TGTGCCAGCAGCTTTACAGGGAAGAATTCACCCCTCCACTTT.

This clone came up once. V usage is TRBV7-2 and J usage is TRBJ2-1; TRBD2 matches at 10 bases. CDR1 is SGHTA, CDR2 FQGNSA, per germline. J gave up 6 bases and V 7 bases, and 6 bases lay outside the gene matches. The CDR3 sequence is 14 residues long. The CDR3 loop is CASILSGGPNEQFF. The CDR3 DNA reads as TGTGCCAGCATCCTTAGCGGGGGGCCCAATGAGCAGTTCTTC.

This sequence joins TRBV27 and TRBJ1-2; possibly TRBD1 for D (6 bases). Germline CDR1 MNHEY, CDR2 SMNVEV (reference sequence). The CDR3 length is 17 residues. V was cut by 5 bases and J by 0 bases, with 19 bases left in between. This CDR3 is CASSRLTGTIANYGYTF. The DNA for the CDR3 is TGTGCCAGCAGTCGATTAACCGGGACAATAGCTAACTATGGCTACACCTTC.

The J gene is TRBJ2-5, the V gene TRBV2; weak D call: TRBD1 (5 bases). The CDR3 extends over 13 amino acids. From germline, CDR1 is SNHLY and CDR2 FYNNEI. The V and J ends lost 8 bases and 1 base respectively, with 11 bases between them. The CDR3 DNA is TGTGCCAGCGCGGAACAGGTCCAAGAGACCCAGTACTTC. It is translated as CASAEQVQETQYF.

V and J are TRBV6-6 and TRBJ1-2, with a possible D match to TRBD1 (5 bases). Trimming cost V 11 bases and J 6 bases, with 13 bases left between them. Germline V lookup: CDR1 MNHNY, CDR2 SVGAGI (reference sequence). The CDR3 is made up of 11 amino acids. CDR3 coding DNA: TGTGCCTGCGGACATGCGGATGGCTACACCTTC. Protein sequence: CACGHADGYTF.

The rearrangement links TRBV6-2 or TRBV6-3 to TRBJ2-7; a possible D gene is TRBD2 (5 bases). Germline V gene sequence: CDR1 MNHEY, CDR2 SVGEGT. CDR3 size: 16 residues. V was pared by 4 bases and J by 1 base, with 17 bases between. CDR3 sequence (DNA): TGTGCCAGCAGTTCCCCCGACCTTACGGGGTCCTACGAGCAGTACTTC. Encoded protein: CASSSPDLTGSYEQYF.

The chain joins TRBV19 to TRBJ2-7, with D maybe TRBD1 (5 bases). The CDR3 is 14 residues long. The V and J ends lost 3 bases and 2 bases respectively, with 11 bases between them. Germline V gives CDR1 LNHDA, CDR2 SQIVND (reference sequence). The CDR3 DNA is TGTGCCAGTAGTATCGGCAGGGCGGCCTACGAGCAGTACTTC. This encodes CASSIGRAAYEQYF.

The rearrangement joins TRBV2 to TRBJ1-6, with 12 positions matching TRBD1. CDR1 and CDR2 from the germline V gene are SNHLY and FYNNEI. The ends lost 7 bases at V and 7 bases at J; junction bases unmatched: 5. The CDR3 length is 15 residues. CDR3 sequence: CASTRDRGRNSPLHF. The CDR3 region has the DNA TGTGCCAGCACTAGGGACAGGGGGCGAAATTCACCCCTCCACTTT. Supplemented by reference TRBV2 and TRBJ1-6, the full variable domain reads EPEVTQTPSHQVTQMGQEVILRCVPISNHLYFYWYRQILGQKVEFLVSFYNNEISEKSEIFDDQFSVERPDGSNFTLKIRSTKLEDSAMYFCASTRDRGRNSPLHFGNGTRLTVT.

V gene TRBV6-5 combines with J gene TRBJ2-5; TRBD1 aligns across 9 bases. The CDR3 spans 15 residues. Germline assignment: CDR1 MNHEY and CDR2 SVGAGI. The junction had 5 bases not matched to a gene; V was cut back by 1 base and J by 5 bases. The chain's CDR3 is CASSYYRGLLETQYF. The CDR3 DNA reads TGTGCCAGCAGTTACTACAGGGGGCTCTTGGAGACCCAGTACTTC.

The genes are TRBV7-9 and TRBJ2-3, with unresolved D. The CDR3 covers 14 residues. Germline values: CDR1 SEHNR, CDR2 FQNEAQ (reference sequence). Trimming took 1 base from V and 1 from J, leaving 6 bases between them. DNA for the CDR3: TGTGCCAGCAGCTTAGGTCCGGGCACAGATACGCAGTATTTT. This codes for CASSLGPGTDTQYF. Variable domain in full (rest from reference TRBV7-9 and TRBJ2-3): DTGVSQNPRHKITKRGQNVTFRCDPISEHNRLYWYRQTLGQGPEFLTYFQNEAQLEKSRLLSDRFSAERPKGSFSTLEIQRTEQGDSAMYLCASSLGPGTDTQYFGPGTRLTVL.

The chain combines TRBV13 with TRBJ2-3; D gene ambiguous. CDR3 length: 14 amino acids. Germline-derived CDR1 and CDR2 are PRHDT and FYEKMQ (reference sequence). The V gene lost 5 bases and the J gene lost 6 bases, with 15 bases spanning the gap. The CDR3 DNA sequence: TGTGCCAGCAGCCTTGGATCCCTAGATGATACGCAGTATTTT. Its protein product is CASSLGSLDDTQYF. Looking up the rest from reference TRBV13 and TRBJ2-3 gives the full variable domain: AAGVIQSPRHLIKEKRETATLKCYPIPRHDTVYWYQQGPGQDPQFLISFYEKMQSDKGSIPDRFSAQQFSDYHSELNMSSLELGDSALYFCASSLGSLDDTQYFGPGTRLTVL.

The V and J genes are TRBV5-4 and TRBJ2-5; 10 bases line up with TRBD2. V gave up 6 bases and J gave up 3 bases; unmatched junction bases: 11. This CDR3 region has 16 residues. CDR1 and CDR2 from the germline V gene are SGHNT and YYREEE (reference sequence). The CDR3 DNA reads TGTGCCAGCACCGTCCAACTAGCGGGGCTTAAAGAGACCCAGTACTTC. This codes for CASTVQLAGLKETQYF.

The chain has TRBV7-2 and TRBJ2-7, with a possible D match to TRBD2 (6 bases). The CDR3 has 13 residues. V was cut by 5 bases and J by 2 bases, with 10 bases left in between. The germline V gene has CDR1 SGHTA and CDR2 FQGNSA. CDR3 region: CASSPAGPYEQYF. Written as DNA, the CDR3 is TGTGCCAGCAGCCCGGCGGGGCCCTACGAGCAGTACTTC.

Turning to this clone: Within the sample, other DNA sequences also encode this same CDR3. V is TRBV30 and J is TRBJ2-2; 10 bases are a match to TRBD2. Germline CDR1 GTSNPN, CDR2 SVGIG (reference sequence). The CDR3 is made up of 18 amino acids. The V segment lost 0 bases and the J segment 5 bases; nucleotides outside the gene matches: 12. In DNA form, the CDR3 reads TGTGCCTGGAGTGTACTTGGAGCGGGGGGGCTAGGGACCGGGGAGCTGTTTTTT. Amino acid sequence: CAWSVLGAGGLGTGELFF.

The chain joins TRBV9 to TRBJ2-3; 7 bases align to TRBD2. This CDR3 spans 15 amino acids. Germline V gene data show CDR1 as SGDLS and CDR2 as YYNGEE. V shed 0 bases and J 6 bases; nucleotides not matched to a gene: 7. The CDR3 nucleotides read TGTGCCAGCAGCGTAGGTAGTCTAGCGGCGGATACGCAGTATTTT. Amino acids: CASSVGSLAADTQYF.